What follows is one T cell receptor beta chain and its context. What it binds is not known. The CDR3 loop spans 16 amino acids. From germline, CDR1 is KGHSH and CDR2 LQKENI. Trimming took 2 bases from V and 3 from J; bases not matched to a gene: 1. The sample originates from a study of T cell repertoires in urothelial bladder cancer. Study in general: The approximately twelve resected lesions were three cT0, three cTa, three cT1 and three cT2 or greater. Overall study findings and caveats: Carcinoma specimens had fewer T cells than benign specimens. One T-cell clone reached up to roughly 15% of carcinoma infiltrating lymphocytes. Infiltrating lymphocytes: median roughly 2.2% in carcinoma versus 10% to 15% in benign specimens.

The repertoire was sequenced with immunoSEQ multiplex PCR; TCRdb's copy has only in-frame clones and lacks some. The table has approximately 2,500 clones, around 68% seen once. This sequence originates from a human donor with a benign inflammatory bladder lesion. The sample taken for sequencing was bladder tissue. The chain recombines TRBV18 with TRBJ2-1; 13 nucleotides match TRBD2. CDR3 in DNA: TGTGCCAGCTCACCAAGACTAGCGGGAGGCTACAATGAGCAGTTCTTC. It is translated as CASSPRLAGGYNEQFF.